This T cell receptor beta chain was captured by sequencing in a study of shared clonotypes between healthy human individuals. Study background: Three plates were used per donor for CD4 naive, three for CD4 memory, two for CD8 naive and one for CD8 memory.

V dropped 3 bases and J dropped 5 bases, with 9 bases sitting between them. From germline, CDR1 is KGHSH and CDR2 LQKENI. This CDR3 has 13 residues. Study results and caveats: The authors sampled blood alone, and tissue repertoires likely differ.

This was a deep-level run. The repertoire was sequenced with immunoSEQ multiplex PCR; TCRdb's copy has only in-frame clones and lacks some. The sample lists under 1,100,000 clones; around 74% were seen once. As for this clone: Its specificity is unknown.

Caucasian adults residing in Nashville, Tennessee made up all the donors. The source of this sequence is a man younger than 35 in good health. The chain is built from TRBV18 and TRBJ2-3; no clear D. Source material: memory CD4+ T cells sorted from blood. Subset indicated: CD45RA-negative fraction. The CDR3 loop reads CASSPTRQDTQYF. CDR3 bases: TGTGCCAGCTCACCTACCCGCCAAGATACGCAGTATTTT.